This T cell receptor (beta chain) was profiled in a study of blood T cell repertoires in COVID-19. Study-wide background: Italy, Spain and the United States were the sources of the convalescent and acute COVID-19 samples. PBMCs, B-cell-depleted T cells, or T cells were the source of the cDNA or gDNA that made up the material.

Germline V CDR1 and CDR2: SGHRS, YFSETQ. V was shortened by 0 bases and J by 8 bases, with 12 bases between the two germline ends. CDR3 size: 14 residues. In the authors' methods: Estimation of nucleated cell counts was performed using reference gene primer amplification. Only in-frame clones appear in the TCRdb table, and some are missing; sequencing was by immunoSEQ multiplex PCR. V and J calls and clone size follow that table, whereas D and trimming were derived from the DNA. Counted here are roughly 350,000 clones, around 85% occurring once; the ten biggest clones make up 3% to 4.5%. Sequencing used peripheral blood. The clonotype originates from a young woman with acute or convalescent COVID-19. The chain combines TRBV5-1 with TRBJ2-1, with D tentatively TRBD1 (5 bases). CDR3 in amino acids: CASSLVFLGDEQFF. The CDR3 region has the DNA TGCGCCAGCAGCTTGGTTTTCCTAGGGGATGAGCAGTTCTTC.